What follows are 26 T cell receptor beta chains derived from one specimen sequenced in a study of regulatory T cells in long-lasting Graves disease. The time point: persistent/refractory GD, antithyroid drugs over 5 years with positive TRAb. PBMC-derived RNA was used for the TCR library. Library construction for TCR beta used iRepertoire HTBI primers and Arm-PCR of CDR3 regions. TCRdb ran MiXCR on the multiplex PCR reads and lists one entry per CDR3 protein. The sample carries around 400,000 distinct CDR3 sequences, 21% recorded once. Here the sequenced sample was peripheral blood mononuclear cells (PBMCs), taken when the disease was refractory, from a patient treated with antithyroid drugs. The receptors here all came from a female donor with Graves disease.

This clonotype has a count of ten or more. This chain links TRBV6-1 with TRBJ2-7; 11 bases fit TRBD1. The CDR3 length is 13 residues. Germline lookup yields CDR1 MNHNS and CDR2 SASEGT. The ends lost 7 bases at V and 7 bases at J; junction bases unmatched: 6. Written as DNA, the CDR3 is TGTGCCAGCAAGGGACAGGGGGGTAGTGAGCAGTACTTC. Residues: CASKGQGGSEQYF.

This clonotype was detected many times. This chain links TRBV10-3 with TRBJ2-2; the match to TRBD2 covers 14 bases. The J segment lost 5 bases and the V segment lost 6 bases, leaving 8 bases of the junction unmatched. CDR1 is ENHRY, CDR2 SYGVKD, per germline. The CDR3 covers 17 residues. The DNA of the CDR3 is TGTGCCATCAGCAAGACTAGCGGGAGGGCGCTGACCGGGGAGCTGTTTTTT. It codes for CAISKTSGRALTGELFF.

This clonotype came up many times. The gene calls are TRBV20-1 and TRBJ2-7; D unclear. CDR1 DFQATT and CDR2 SNEGSKA come from the germline V gene (reference sequence). The V end lost 0 bases, the J end lost 0 bases, and 9 bases lay between the germline ends. This CDR3 has 14 residues. The CDR3 loop is CSARDLRSSYEQYF. The CDR3 DNA reads as TGCAGTGCTAGAGATCTCAGGAGCTCCTACGAGCAGTACTTC.

The chain is built from TRBV30 and TRBJ2-7; 7 bases are shared with TRBD2. The CDR3 length is 13 residues. V shed 2 bases, J shed 6 bases, and the junction held 7 bases outside the gene matches. Germline V gene data show CDR1 as GTSNPN and CDR2 as SVGIG (reference sequence). CDR3 amino acids: CAWSLGGALEQYF. The DNA for the CDR3 is TGTGCCTGGAGTCTGGGAGGGGCGCTCGAGCAGTACTTC.

This clonotype has more than one count but fewer than ten. The chain recombines TRBV7-9 with TRBJ2-1; a weak D match, TRBD2 (5 bases). The CDR3 is made up of 17 amino acids. Germline CDR1 reads SEHNR; CDR2 reads FQNEAQ (reference sequence). The ends were cut back, 5 bases at V and 0 bases at J, with 17 bases in the middle. The CDR3 protein is CASSTTMTPSSYNEQFF. CDR3 DNA: TGTGCCAGCAGCACGACTATGACCCCGAGCTCCTACAATGAGCAGTTCTTC.

This clonotype was recorded many times. The chain carries TRBV28 and TRBJ1-1, with unresolved D. V was clipped by 0 bases and J by 5 bases, with 7 bases between them. Looked up from germline, CDR1 is MDHEN and CDR2 is SYDVKM. CDR3 length equals 13 residues. The CDR3 region is CASSLWVPTEAFF. The CDR3 DNA sequence: TGTGCCAGCAGTTTATGGGTCCCGACTGAAGCTTTCTTT.

This clonotype was seen more than once but under ten times. V and J are TRBV30 and TRBJ2-7; either TRBD1 or TRBD2 may fit D (5 bases each). Looked up from germline, CDR1 is GTSNPN and CDR2 is SVGIG (reference sequence). The CDR3 loop spans 15 amino acids. Trimming left V 4 bases short and J 3 bases short, with 19 bases between. The CDR3 DNA reads as TGTGCCTGGAACCCTGAGAGGGGCGTCGGCTACGAGCAGTACTTC. This translates into CAWNPERGVGYEQYF.

This clonotype occurred many times. The chain employs TRBV30 and TRBJ1-2; D is ambiguous. The length of the CDR3 is 11 residues. Trimming removed 1 base at V and 2 bases at J, with 2 bases between. Per the germline V gene, CDR1 is GTSNPN and CDR2 is SVGIG (reference sequence). CDR3 region: CAWSENYGYTF. In DNA, the CDR3 is TGTGCCTGGAGTGAAAACTATGGCTACACCTTC.

This clonotype was counted many times. This rearrangement joins TRBV28 to TRBJ2-7; TRBD2 matches 14 bases. The trim removed 6 bases at V and 5 bases at J, leaving 6 bases unmatched. The CDR3 covers 15 residues. CDR1 MDHEN and CDR2 SYDVKM come from the germline V gene. The CDR3 loop reads CASRGTSGSMDEQYF. The CDR3 nucleotides read TGTGCCAGCAGGGGGACTAGCGGGAGTATGGACGAGCAGTACTTC.

This clonotype was observed a handful of times. V is TRBV20-1 and J is TRBJ2-7, with 7 bases identical to TRBD1. Looked up from germline, CDR1 is DFQATT and CDR2 is SNEGSKA (reference sequence). CDR3 length: 13 amino acids. V lost 6 bases and J lost 0; bases outside the gene matches: 5. The CDR3 protein is CSAHRDSSYEQYF. The CDR3 nucleotides read TGCAGTGCCCATCGGGACAGCTCCTACGAGCAGTACTTC.

The chain joins TRBV15 to TRBJ1-5; D unclear. Deletions cut 11 bases from V and 4 bases from J, with 12 bases between. CDR1 is LNHNV and CDR2 is YYDKDF in the germline V gene (reference sequence). The CDR3 totals 12 residues. The CDR3 loop is CAAQSGNQPQHF. The DNA for the CDR3 is TGTGCCGCCCAGTCCGGGAATCAGCCCCAGCATTTT.

The chain carries TRBV29-1 and TRBJ2-6, with D possibly called TRBD1 or TRBD2 (5 bases each). The CDR3 is 13 amino acids. V shed 1 base and J shed 12 bases, with 13 bases lying between them. The germline V gene has CDR1 SQVTM and CDR2 ANQGSEA. In nucleotides, the CDR3 is TGCAGCGTTGAAGGAGGGGATTTCGCCGTCCTGACTTTC. Translation: CSVEGGDFAVLTF.

The chain links TRBV20-1 to TRBJ2-2; 7 positions agree with TRBD2. V lost 5 bases, J lost 5 bases, and 8 bases stayed unmatched. Germline CDR1 is DFQATT and CDR2 is SNEGSKA (reference sequence). This CDR3 comprises 14 residues. The CDR3 here is CSAGSRGRTGELFF. The CDR3 DNA reads TGCAGTGCTGGCTCGCGGGGGAGGACCGGGGAGCTGTTTTTT.

V and J are TRBV13 and TRBJ1-2, with D possibly matching TRBD1 (6 bases). In germline, CDR1 is PRHDT, CDR2 FYEKMQ (reference sequence). V dropped 4 bases and J dropped 4 bases, with 13 bases sitting between them. CDR3 length equals 14 residues. This CDR3 is CASSSGGQFYGYTF. DNA of the CDR3: TGTGCCAGCAGCTCCGGGGGGCAGTTCTATGGCTACACCTTC.

There are many counts of this clonotype. The V gene is TRBV12-3 or TRBV12-4, the J gene TRBJ2-2, with 16 positions matching TRBD2. With V trimmed by 6 bases and J by 0 bases, 10 bases remained unmatched. The CDR3 loop spans 20 amino acids. The CDR3 here is CASRPLPGLAGGPNTGELFF. CDR3 sequence (DNA): TGTGCCAGCAGACCCCTACCGGGACTAGCGGGAGGGCCGAACACCGGGGAGCTGTTTTTT.

This clonotype was counted between two and nine times. The chain recombines TRBV7-8 with TRBJ2-1; 8 nucleotides align to TRBD1. Unmatched junction bases numbered 10, after V lost 4 bases and J lost 2 bases. In germline, CDR1 is SGHVS, CDR2 FQNEAQ. The CDR3 contains 17 residues. Here the CDR3 reads CASSSTTRDRTYNEQFF. The DNA for the CDR3 is TGTGCCAGCAGCTCAACGACCCGGGACAGGACCTACAATGAGCAGTTCTTC.

This clonotype was seen ten or more times. The V and J genes are TRBV6-1 and TRBJ2-7, with TRBD1 matching 9 bases. Germline assignment: CDR1 MNHNS and CDR2 SASEGT. The J segment lost 4 bases and the V segment lost 5 bases, leaving 12 bases of the junction unmatched. The CDR3 contains 16 residues. CDR3 DNA: TGTGCCAGCAGTCACACGGGACAGGGTGGGGATTACGAGCAGTACTTC. It codes for CASSHTGQGGDYEQYF.

This clonotype was seen many times. This chain joins TRBV28 and TRBJ2-6, with D unclear. Germline V gene lookup returns CDR1 MDHEN and CDR2 SYDVKM. The CDR3 spans 18 residues. V shed 5 bases and J shed 1 base, with 18 bases lying between them. Written as DNA, the CDR3 is TGTGCCAGCAGTCCTACATTTAGATCTCCTTCTGGGGCCAACGTCCTGACTTTC. Translation gives CASSPTFRSPSGANVLTF.

This chain connects TRBV9 to TRBJ2-7; 8 bases map to TRBD1. Germline-derived CDR1 and CDR2 are SGDLS and YYNGEE. The CDR3 is 16 residues long. After removal of 2 bases from V and 3 bases from J, the junction contained 10 bases not matched to a gene. The CDR3 loop is CASSVTGAHNYYEQYF. In DNA form, the CDR3 reads TGTGCCAGCAGCGTGACAGGGGCCCACAATTACTACGAGCAGTACTTC. Full variable domain (remainder filled in from reference TRBV9 and TRBJ2-7): DSGVTQTPKHLITATGQRVTLRCSPRSGDLSVYWYQQSLDQGLQFLIQYYNGEERAKGNILERFSAQQFPDLHSELNLSSLELGDSALYFCASSVTGAHNYYEQYFGPGTRLTVT.

The chain combines TRBV15 with TRBJ2-3; D unclear. The CDR3 is made up of 15 amino acids. In germline, CDR1 is LNHNV, CDR2 YYDKDF (reference sequence). V lost 0 bases, J lost 2 bases, and 9 bases lay in between. The CDR3 loop reads CATSRDWQATDTQYF. The CDR3 DNA is TGTGCCACCAGCAGAGATTGGCAGGCCACAGATACGCAGTATTTT.

This clonotype has a count of ten or more. The rearrangement joins TRBV29-1 to TRBJ2-7; 11 bases map to TRBD1. After removal of 6 bases from V and 0 bases from J, the junction contained 1 base not matched to a gene. The CDR3 has 13 amino acids. Germline V gene data show CDR1 as SQVTM and CDR2 as ANQGSEA. The DNA of the CDR3 is TGCAGCGTCGGGACAGGGGGCTCCTACGAGCAGTACTTC. Translation gives CSVGTGGSYEQYF.

Many counts were recorded for this clonotype. CDR3 in DNA: TGTGCCATCAGTGGTGGGCTAGCGGCGAACACCGGGGAGCTGTTTTTT. It codes for CAISGGLAANTGELFF. The chain combines TRBV10-3 with TRBJ2-2; 7 nucleotides line up with TRBD2. V shed 4 bases and J 0 bases; nucleotides not matched to a gene: 5. There are 16 residues in the CDR3. Germline CDR1 and CDR2: ENHRY and SYGVKD.

This clonotype turned up a few times. The V call is TRBV9, the J call TRBJ1-6; no clear D gene. Germline assignment: CDR1 SGDLS and CDR2 YYNGEE. The ends were cut back, 0 bases at V and 12 bases at J, with 16 bases in the middle. This CDR3 has 15 residues. The CDR3 is CASSVDGGAVRPLHF. The CDR3, as DNA: TGTGCCAGCAGCGTAGATGGAGGAGCGGTTAGACCCCTCCACTTT.

The chain carries TRBV5-6 and TRBJ2-3; D is unresolved. Germline CDR1 SGHDT, CDR2 YYEEEE. Deletions cut 1 base from V and 3 bases from J, with 12 bases between. There are 15 residues in the CDR3. The CDR3 here is CASSLYQTATDTQYF. The CDR3 DNA follows: TGTGCCAGCAGCTTGTACCAGACGGCTACAGATACGCAGTATTTT.

CDR3 sequence: CAWMDYEAFF. As DNA, the CDR3 is TGTGCCTGGATGGATTATGAAGCTTTCTTT. This sequence joins TRBV30 and TRBJ1-1, with D unresolved. The CDR3 spans 10 residues. Germline CDR1 reads GTSNPN; CDR2 reads SVGIG (reference sequence). V gave up 4 bases and J gave up 7 bases, with 7 bases separating them.

The chain employs TRBV27 and TRBJ2-2, with 8 bases matching TRBD1. The CDR3 has 15 amino acids. The V and J ends lost 5 bases and 4 bases, in that order; junction bases with no gene match: 6. Germline V gene sequence: CDR1 MNHEY, CDR2 SMNVEV (reference sequence). CDR3 amino acids: CASSRRDRSTGELFF. CDR3 DNA: TGTGCCAGCAGTAGAAGGGACAGGAGCACCGGGGAGCTGTTTTTT.